This is a list of T cell receptor beta chains from one sample in a study of blood T cell repertoires in COVID-19. Profiling relied on immunoSEQ multiplex PCR, and the TCRdb table lists in-frame clones only, not all of them. The sample includes about 50,000 clones, roughly 89% of them seen just once. The sequencing sample was made of peripheral blood. All receptors derive from a woman between 55 and 75 years old with COVID-19, enrolled during active disease. The CDR3 runs from the conserved cysteine through the conserved F or W. The D gene is left open where the match is weak. Rows give clone size only sometimes, using once, few, many, or a class for an expanded clone.

D: TRBD1; V: TRBV19; J: TRBJ1-1; size: -; CDR3: CASSTNPKQGMNTEAFF; DNA: TGTGCCAGTAGTACCAACCCCAAACAGGGGATGAACACTGAAGCTTTCTTT
D: -; V: TRBV19; J: TRBJ1-5; size: -; CDR3: CATATQEDQPQHF; DNA: TGTGCCACCGCCACACAGGAAGATCAGCCCCAGCATTTT
D: -; V: TRBV7-9; J: TRBJ1-2; size: -; CDR3: CASSLAEQGYYGYTF; DNA: TGTGCCAGCAGCTTAGCGGAGCAGGGTTACTATGGCTACACCTTC
D: TRBD2; V: TRBV29-1; J: TRBJ2-1; size: once; CDR3: CSVSGGSAGYNEQFF; DNA: TGCAGCGTTTCCGGCGGGAGTGCCGGCTACAATGAGCAGTTCTTC
D: -; V: TRBV27; J: TRBJ1-1; size: -; CDR3: CASSLSPGVYTEAFF; DNA: TGTGCCAGCAGTTTATCGCCAGGGGTGTACACTGAAGCTTTCTTT
D: -; V: TRBV4-3; J: TRBJ2-1; size: -; CDR3: CASSQETTKFGIASYNEQFF; DNA: TGCGCCAGCAGCCAAGAGACAACCAAGTTCGGGATTGCGTCCTACAATGAGCAGTTCTTC
D: TRBD1; V: TRBV18; J: TRBJ1-1; size: -; CDR3: CASSPGTGADTEAFF; DNA: TGTGCCAGCTCACCCGGGACAGGGGCAGACACTGAAGCTTTCTTT
D: -; V: TRBV14; J: TRBJ2-7; size: -; CDR3: CASSNFPPYEQYF; DNA: TGTGCCAGCAGCAACTTCCCCCCTTACGAGCAGTACTTC
D: TRBD2; V: TRBV10-2; J: TRBJ2-7; size: -; CDR3: CASRSLGGAGGYYEQYF; DNA: TGCGCCAGCAGGAGCCTCGGAGGCGCGGGAGGATACTACGAGCAGTACTTC
D: -; V: TRBV27; J: TRBJ1-6; size: -; CDR3: CASRWGRDYSPLHF; DNA: TGTGCCAGCAGATGGGGCAGAGACTATTCACCCCTCCACTTT
D: -; V: TRBV6-5; J: TRBJ2-5; size: -; CDR3: CASSSGFQETQYF; DNA: TGTGCCAGCAGCTCAGGTTTCCAAGAGACCCAGTACTTC
D: TRBD1; V: TRBV6-2/TRBV6-3; J: TRBJ1-1; size: -; CDR3: CASSSGTGNPEAFF; DNA: TGTGCCAGCAGTTCCGGGACAGGGAACCCTGAAGCTTTCTTT
D: -; V: TRBV14; J: TRBJ2-5; size: -; CDR3: CASSKQVSETQYF; DNA: TGTGCCAGCAGCAAACAGGTCTCGGAGACCCAGTACTTC
D: -; V: TRBV3-1/TRBV3-2; J: TRBJ1-1; size: -; CDR3: CASSLDSLTEAFF; DNA: TGTGCCAGCAGCCTGGACAGCCTCACTGAAGCTTTCTTT
D: TRBD1; V: TRBV7-2; J: TRBJ2-7; size: -; CDR3: CASSQTGGSYEQYF; DNA: TGTGCCAGCAGCCAGACAGGGGGGTCCTACGAGCAGTACTTC
D: -; V: TRBV7-6; J: TRBJ2-2; size: -; CDR3: CASSFRVGTPGELFF; DNA: TGTGCCAGCAGCTTCCGAGTTGGGACTCCCGGGGAGCTGTTTTTT
D: -; V: TRBV3-1/TRBV3-2; J: TRBJ2-7; size: -; CDR3: CASSQALLYEQYF; DNA: TGTGCCAGCAGCCAAGCCCTACTTTACGAGCAGTACTTC
D: TRBD1; V: TRBV19; J: TRBJ2-2; size: -; CDR3: CASSIEGGTGNTGELFF; DNA: TGTGCCAGTAGTATAGAGGGTGGGACAGGGAACACCGGGGAGCTGTTTTTT
D: -; V: TRBV19; J: TRBJ2-2; size: -; CDR3: CASSARGSGELFF; DNA: TGTGCCAGTAGTGCAAGGGGTTCCGGGGAGCTGTTTTTT
D: -; V: TRBV19; J: TRBJ2-5; size: -; CDR3: CASSTRLRETQYF; DNA: TGTGCCAGTAGTACACGGTTACGGGAGACCCAGTACTTC
D: TRBD2; V: TRBV18; J: TRBJ2-1; size: -; CDR3: CASSPLAGGGEQFF; DNA: TGTGCCAGCTCACCCTTAGCGGGAGGCGGTGAGCAGTTCTTC
D: -; V: TRBV6-2/TRBV6-3; J: TRBJ1-5; size: few; CDR3: CASSPDGKRQPQHF; DNA: TGTGCCAGCAGCCCGGACGGGAAGCGCCAGCCCCAGCATTTT
D: -; V: TRBV12-3/TRBV12-4; J: TRBJ1-3; size: few; CDR3: CASRRLSENTIYF; DNA: TGTGCCAGCAGGCGGTTGTCGGAGAACACCATATATTTT
D: -; V: TRBV9; J: TRBJ2-2; size: -; CDR3: CASRPPGDNTGELFF; DNA: TGTGCCAGCAGACCCCCGGGAGACAACACCGGGGAGCTGTTTTTT
D: -; V: TRBV6-5; J: TRBJ1-2; size: -; CDR3: CASSQNRAEGYTF; DNA: TGTGCCAGCAGTCAGAACAGAGCGGAGGGCTACACCTTC
D: TRBD2; V: TRBV4-1; J: TRBJ2-3; size: -; CDR3: CASSQEPLAGGADTQYF; DNA: TGCGCCAGCAGCCAAGAACCACTAGCGGGAGGTGCAGATACGCAGTATTTT
D: -; V: TRBV3-1/TRBV3-2; J: TRBJ2-1; size: -; CDR3: CASSQRGTHNEQFF; DNA: TGTGCCAGCAGCCAACGGGGGACTCACAATGAGCAGTTCTTC
D: -; V: TRBV28; J: TRBJ2-7; size: -; CDR3: CASNYGYEQYF; DNA: TGTGCCAGCAACTATGGCTACGAGCAGTACTTC
D: TRBD1; V: TRBV28; J: TRBJ1-6; size: -; CDR3: CASRKRTGPGYSPLHF; DNA: TGTGCCAGCCGTAAACGGACAGGTCCCGGGTATTCACCCCTCCACTTT
D: -; V: TRBV7-9; J: TRBJ1-1; size: once; CDR3: CASSLLQAEAFF; DNA: TGTGCCAGCAGCTTACTCCAGGCGGAAGCTTTCTTT
D: TRBD2; V: TRBV11-3; J: TRBJ2-1; size: -; CDR3: CASSRGDGRTYNEQFF; DNA: TGTGCCAGCAGCCGGGGGGACGGGAGGACCTACAATGAGCAGTTCTTC
D: TRBD2; V: TRBV5-1; J: TRBJ2-5; size: -; CDR3: CASSPGVAGPETQYF; DNA: TGCGCCAGCAGTCCGGGGGTAGCGGGCCCTGAGACCCAGTACTTC
D: -; V: TRBV7-9; J: TRBJ1-5; size: -; CDR3: CASSSSGVQPQHF; DNA: TGTGCCAGCAGCTCCTCGGGGGTTCAGCCCCAGCATTTT
D: -; V: TRBV6-5; J: TRBJ1-2; size: -; CDR3: CASSYSIQGGYTF; DNA: TGTGCCAGCAGTTACTCTATCCAGGGCGGCTACACCTTC
D: TRBD1; V: TRBV7-9; J: TRBJ2-1; size: -; CDR3: CASSFPGQRRGQFF; DNA: TGTGCCAGCAGCTTCCCGGGACAGAGACGGGGGCAGTTCTTC
D: -; V: TRBV5-4; J: TRBJ1-2; size: -; CDR3: CASSLDRGGYTF; DNA: TGTGCCAGCAGCTTGGATAGGGGTGGCTACACCTTC
D: -; V: TRBV7-9; J: TRBJ1-2; size: -; CDR3: CASSSPSDRTNYGYTF; DNA: TGTGCCAGCAGCTCCCCGTCCGACAGGACTAACTATGGCTACACCTTC
D: -; V: TRBV20-1; J: TRBJ2-1; size: -; CDR3: CSARRDNEQFF; DNA: TGCAGTGCTAGGCGAGATAATGAGCAGTTCTTC
D: -; V: TRBV30; J: TRBJ2-2; size: -; CDR3: CAWKGKTTNTGELFF; DNA: TGTGCCTGGAAGGGGAAAACTACGAACACCGGGGAGCTGTTTTTT
D: TRBD2; V: TRBV3-1/TRBV3-2; J: TRBJ2-7; size: -; CDR3: CASSKSPGGGRSEQYF; DNA: TGTGCCAGCAGCAAGAGTCCGGGGGGAGGGCGTAGCGAGCAGTACTTC
D: TRBD2; V: TRBV24-1; J: TRBJ2-1; size: -; CDR3: CATSDRLAGIRDEQFF; DNA: TGTGCCACCAGTGATAGACTAGCGGGAATTCGCGATGAGCAGTTCTTC
D: TRBD1; V: TRBV6-5; J: TRBJ2-2; size: -; CDR3: CASSTTGAVAGELFF; DNA: TGTGCCAGCAGTACGACAGGGGCGGTAGCCGGGGAGCTGTTTTTT
D: -; V: TRBV10-3; J: TRBJ2-7; size: -; CDR3: CAISSQEAGEQYF; DNA: TGTGCCATCAGTTCGCAAGAGGCCGGCGAGCAGTACTTC
D: TRBD2; V: TRBV28; J: TRBJ2-1; size: -; CDR3: CASSSAGISGRATFF; DNA: TGTGCCAGCAGTAGTGCGGGAATTAGCGGGAGGGCGACGTTCTTC
D: TRBD2; V: TRBV29-1; J: TRBJ2-1; size: -; CDR3: CSVDSGGGNEQFF; DNA: TGCAGCGTTGATAGCGGGGGGGGCAATGAGCAGTTCTTC
D: TRBD1; V: TRBV7-2; J: TRBJ1-2; size: -; CDR3: CASSSRRDSLYGYTF; DNA: TGTGCCAGCAGCTCGAGGCGGGACAGTCTCTATGGCTACACCTTC
D: TRBD2; V: TRBV5-6; J: TRBJ2-3; size: -; CDR3: CASSPTLAVHTDTQYF; DNA: TGTGCCAGCAGCCCTACGCTAGCGGTTCACACAGATACGCAGTATTTT
D: TRBD2; V: TRBV5-4; J: TRBJ2-1; size: -; CDR3: CAWGPARGGRDEQFF; DNA: TGTGCCTGGGGTCCAGCACGGGGGGGCCGAGATGAGCAGTTCTTC
D: -; V: TRBV6-5; J: TRBJ1-5; size: -; CDR3: CASSSQGPGNQPQHF; DNA: TGTGCCAGCAGTTCCCAGGGGCCCGGCAATCAGCCCCAGCATTTT
D: TRBD1; V: TRBV7-7; J: TRBJ2-1; size: -; CDR3: CASSYGQGGYNEQFF; DNA: TGTGCCAGCAGCTATGGACAGGGGGGCTACAATGAGCAGTTCTTC
D: TRBD1; V: TRBV5-5; J: TRBJ2-7; size: once; CDR3: CASSFFAGQGHSYEQYF; DNA: TGTGCCAGCAGCTTTTTTGCCGGACAGGGGCATTCCTACGAGCAGTACTTC